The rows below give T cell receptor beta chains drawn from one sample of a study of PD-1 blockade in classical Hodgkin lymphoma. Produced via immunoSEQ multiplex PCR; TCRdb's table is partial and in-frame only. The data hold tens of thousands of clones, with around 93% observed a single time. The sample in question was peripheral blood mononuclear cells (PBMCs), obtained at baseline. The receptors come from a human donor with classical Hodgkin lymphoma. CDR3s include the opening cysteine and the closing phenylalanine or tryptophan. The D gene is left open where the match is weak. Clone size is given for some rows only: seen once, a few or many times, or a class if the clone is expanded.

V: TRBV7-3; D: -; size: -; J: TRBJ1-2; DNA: TGTGCCAGCAGCTTAACGTCGGGGGACGGGTTCTATGGCTACACCTTC; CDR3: CASSLTSGDGFYGYTF
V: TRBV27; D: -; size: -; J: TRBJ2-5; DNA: TGTGCCAGCAGTTCAAACAGGGAGGAGACCCAGTACTTC; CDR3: CASSSNREETQYF
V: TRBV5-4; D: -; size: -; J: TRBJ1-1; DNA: TGTGCCAGCAGCTTGGCAGGGATGAACACTGAGGCTTTCTTT; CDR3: CASSLAGMNTEAFF
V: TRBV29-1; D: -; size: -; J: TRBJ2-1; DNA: TGCAGCGTCGCCCCATGGCAGGGAGAAAATGAGCAGTTCTTC; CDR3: CSVAPWQGENEQFF
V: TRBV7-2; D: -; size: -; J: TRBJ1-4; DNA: TGTGCCAGCAGCCAAATTCCCCCTTATCCCAATGAAAAACTGTTTTTT; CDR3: CASSQIPPYPNEKLFF
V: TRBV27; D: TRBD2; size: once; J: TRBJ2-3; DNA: TGTGCCAGCAGTTTATCGGACCCAAGCCTTAGCGGGGGGCCGAGCACAGATACGCAGTATTTT; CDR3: CASSLSDPSLSGGPSTDTQYF
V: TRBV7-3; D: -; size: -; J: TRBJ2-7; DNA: TGTGCCAGCAGCTTACCCCACGTATATAAGCGGTGGCAGTACTTC; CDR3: CASSLPHVYKRWQYF
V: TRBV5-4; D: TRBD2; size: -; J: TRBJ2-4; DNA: TGTGCCAGCAGCCCCAGAGGGGCTAGCGGGGGGGTACTAGCCAAAAACATTCAGTACTTC; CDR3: CASSPRGASGGVLAKNIQYF
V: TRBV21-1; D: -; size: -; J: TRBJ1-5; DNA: TGTGCCAGCAGGAAGTACCCTACAGGGATGGGCAATCAGCCCCAGCATTTT; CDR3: CASRKYPTGMGNQPQHF
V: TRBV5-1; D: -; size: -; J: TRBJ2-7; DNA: TGCGCCAGCAGCTTGACAGGGCGGGACGAGCAGTACTTC; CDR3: CASSLTGRDEQYF
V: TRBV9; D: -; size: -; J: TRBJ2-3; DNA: TGTGCCAGCATGGGGGAGCGTACTAGCACAGATACGCAGTATTTT; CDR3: CASMGERTSTDTQYF
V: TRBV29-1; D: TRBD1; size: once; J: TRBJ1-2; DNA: TGCAGCGTTGAACGGGGGACAGGGGACTATGGCTACACCTTC; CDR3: CSVERGTGDYGYTF
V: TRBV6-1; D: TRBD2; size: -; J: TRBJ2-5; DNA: TGTGCCAGCAGCCGCGGGGGGGCGGAAGAGACCCAGTACTTC; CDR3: CASSRGGAEETQYF